This T cell receptor beta chain was documented in a study of blood T cells in healthy people across ages. Regarding the study as a whole: Bulk PBMC profiling left naive and antigen-experienced comparisons inconclusive. Higher naive T cell percentage went strongly together with higher TCR beta diversity.

Then a second PCR, running roughly 7 to 11 cycles, was carried out with a sample-barcoded 5' primer and a J-beta primer mix. TCRdb analysed the 5' RACE reads with MiXCR anew, one entry per CDR3 protein. The sample gives 1.5 million to 2 million distinct CDR3 sequences, roughly 49% of which show up once; over 2% is in the top ten. This CDR3 has 11 amino acids. The V and J ends lost 7 bases and 2 bases respectively, with 5 bases between them. From germline, CDR1 is SNHLY and CDR2 FYNNEI. A few counts support this clonotype. Antigen specificity is unknown. Each donor supplied ten milliliters of peripheral blood.

This receptor was obtained from a woman aged 40 to 55 in good health. The sequenced material came from blood. The J gene is TRBJ2-5, the V gene TRBV2; no reliable D call. The CDR3 loop is CASIGQETQYF. The CDR3 DNA sequence: TGTGCCAGCATAGGACAAGAGACCCAGTACTTC.